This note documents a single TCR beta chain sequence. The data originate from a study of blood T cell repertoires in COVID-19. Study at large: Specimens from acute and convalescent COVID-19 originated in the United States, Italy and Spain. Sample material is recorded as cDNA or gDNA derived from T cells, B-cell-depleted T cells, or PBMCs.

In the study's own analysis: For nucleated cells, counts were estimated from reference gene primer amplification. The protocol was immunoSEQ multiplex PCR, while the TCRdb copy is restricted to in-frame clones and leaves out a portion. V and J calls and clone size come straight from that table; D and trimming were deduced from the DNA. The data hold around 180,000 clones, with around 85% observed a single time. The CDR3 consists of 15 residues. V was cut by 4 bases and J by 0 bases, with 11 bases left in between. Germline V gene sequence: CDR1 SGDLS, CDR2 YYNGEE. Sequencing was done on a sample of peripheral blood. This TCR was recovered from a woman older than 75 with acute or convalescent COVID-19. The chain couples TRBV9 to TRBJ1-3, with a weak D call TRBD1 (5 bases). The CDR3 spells CASSPLGGSGNTIYF. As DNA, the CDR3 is TGTGCCAGCAGCCCACTGGGGGGCTCTGGAAACACCATATATTTT.